This TCR beta chain was captured by sequencing in a study of cytomegalovirus exposure and HLA in healthy donors. These donors, healthy bone marrow donors, were studied. Germline V CDR1 and CDR2: SGHRS, YFSETQ. V shed 4 bases, J shed 6 bases, and the junction held 13 bases outside the gene matches. This CDR3 contains 16 residues. Researchers ran the PCR with 60 Vbeta and 13 Jbeta primers. Generated by immunoSEQ multiplex PCR, the TCRdb table keeps only in-frame clones and is missing some. The sample has around 100,000 clones. The sequence derives from a man aged 40-50 years in good health and CMV-seropositive. This sequence joins TRBV5-1 and TRBJ2-5; 9 bases match TRBD2. The specimen was PBMCs. CDR3 residues: CASSPADAGGRQTQYF. The CDR3 DNA reads TGCGCCAGCAGCCCGGCTGATGCGGGAGGGAGGCAGACCCAGTACTTC. Using reference TRBV5-1 and TRBJ2-5 for the parts outside the CDR3, the full variable domain is KAGVTQTPRYLIKTRGQQVTLSCSPISGHRSVSWYQQTPGQGLQFLFEYFSETQRNKGNFPGRFSGRQFSNSRSEMNVSTLELGDSALYLCASSPADAGGRQTQYFGPGTRLLVL.